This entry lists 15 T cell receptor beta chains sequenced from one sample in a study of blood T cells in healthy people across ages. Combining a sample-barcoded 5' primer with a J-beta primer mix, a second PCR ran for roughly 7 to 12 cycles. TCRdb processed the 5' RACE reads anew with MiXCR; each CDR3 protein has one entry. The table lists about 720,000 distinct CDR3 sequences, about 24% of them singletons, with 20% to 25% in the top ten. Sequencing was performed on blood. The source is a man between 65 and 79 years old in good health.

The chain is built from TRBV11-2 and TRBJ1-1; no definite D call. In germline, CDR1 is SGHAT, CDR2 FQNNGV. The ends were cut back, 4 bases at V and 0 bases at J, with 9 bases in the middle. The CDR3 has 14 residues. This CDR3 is CASSSRVMNTEAFF. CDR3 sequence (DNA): TGTGCCAGCAGCTCCAGAGTCATGAACACTGAAGCTTTCTTT.

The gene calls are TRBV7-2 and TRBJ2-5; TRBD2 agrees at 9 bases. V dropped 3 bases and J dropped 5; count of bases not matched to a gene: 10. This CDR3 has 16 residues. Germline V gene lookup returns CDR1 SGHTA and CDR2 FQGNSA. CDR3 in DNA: TGTGCCAGCAGCTTCGGTGTAGCGGGAGTTGGCGAGACCCAGTACTTC. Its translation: CASSFGVAGVGETQYF.

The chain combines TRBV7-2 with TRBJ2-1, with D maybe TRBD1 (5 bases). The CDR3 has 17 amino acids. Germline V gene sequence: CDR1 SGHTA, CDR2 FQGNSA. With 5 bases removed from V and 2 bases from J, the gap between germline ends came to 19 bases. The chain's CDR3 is CASSILPGSITYNEQFF. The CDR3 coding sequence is TGTGCCAGCAGCATCCTGCCAGGGTCGATTACCTACAATGAGCAGTTCTTC.

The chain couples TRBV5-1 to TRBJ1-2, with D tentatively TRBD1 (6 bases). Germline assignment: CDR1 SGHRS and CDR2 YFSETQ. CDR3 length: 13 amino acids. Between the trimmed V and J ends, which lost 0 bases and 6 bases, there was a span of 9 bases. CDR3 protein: CASSLDRVNGYTF. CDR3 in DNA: TGCGCCAGCAGCTTGGACAGGGTCAATGGCTACACCTTC.

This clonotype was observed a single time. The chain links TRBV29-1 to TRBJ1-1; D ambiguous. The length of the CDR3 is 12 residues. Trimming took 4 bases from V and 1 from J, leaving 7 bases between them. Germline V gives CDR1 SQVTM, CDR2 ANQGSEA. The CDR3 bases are TGCAGCGTTGTTGAGGGGAACACTGAAGCTTTCTTT. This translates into CSVVEGNTEAFF.

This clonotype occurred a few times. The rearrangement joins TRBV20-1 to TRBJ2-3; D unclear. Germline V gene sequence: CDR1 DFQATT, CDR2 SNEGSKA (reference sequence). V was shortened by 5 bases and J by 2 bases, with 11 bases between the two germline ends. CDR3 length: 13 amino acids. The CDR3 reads CSAPTPPTDTQYF. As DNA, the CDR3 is TGCAGTGCTCCTACGCCCCCCACAGATACGCAGTATTTT.

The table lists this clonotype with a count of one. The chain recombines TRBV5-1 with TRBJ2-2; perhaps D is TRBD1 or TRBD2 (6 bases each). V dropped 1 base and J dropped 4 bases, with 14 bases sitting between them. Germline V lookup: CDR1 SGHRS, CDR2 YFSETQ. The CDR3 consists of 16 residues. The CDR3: CASSLLGGRGTGELFF. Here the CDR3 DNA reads TGCGCCAGCAGCTTGCTCGGGGGCCGAGGCACCGGGGAGCTGTTTTTT.

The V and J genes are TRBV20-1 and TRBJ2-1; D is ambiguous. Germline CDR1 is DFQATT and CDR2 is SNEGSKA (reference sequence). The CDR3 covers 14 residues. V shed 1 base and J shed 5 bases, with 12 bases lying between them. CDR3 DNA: TGCAGTGCTAGAGGAGCAAGGTCCAACAATGAGCAGTTCTTC. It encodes CSARGARSNNEQFF.

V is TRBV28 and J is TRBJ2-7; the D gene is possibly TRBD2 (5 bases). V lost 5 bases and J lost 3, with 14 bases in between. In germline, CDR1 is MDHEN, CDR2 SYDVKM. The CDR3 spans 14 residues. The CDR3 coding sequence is TGTGCCAGCAGTGTCCCCGGCGGACTCTACGAGCAGTACTTC. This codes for CASSVPGGLYEQYF.

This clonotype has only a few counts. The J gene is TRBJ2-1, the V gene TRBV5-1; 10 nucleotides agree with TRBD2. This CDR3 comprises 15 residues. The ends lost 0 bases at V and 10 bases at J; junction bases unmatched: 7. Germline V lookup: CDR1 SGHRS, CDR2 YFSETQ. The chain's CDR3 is CASSLAPGTSVEQFF. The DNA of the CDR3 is TGCGCCAGCAGCTTGGCCCCAGGGACTAGCGTAGAGCAGTTCTTC.

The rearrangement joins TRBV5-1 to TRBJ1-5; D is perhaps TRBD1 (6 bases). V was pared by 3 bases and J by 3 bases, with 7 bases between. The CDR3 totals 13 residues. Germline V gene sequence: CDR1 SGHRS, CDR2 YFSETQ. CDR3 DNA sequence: TGCGCCAGCAGCTGGACAGTCAATCAGCCCCAGCATTTT. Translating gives CASSWTVNQPQHF.

DNA for the CDR3: TGTGCCAGCAGTTTAAATACAGACACACTGAATGGCTACACCTTC. This translates into CASSLNTDTLNGYTF. V is TRBV12-3 or TRBV12-4 and J is TRBJ1-2; D is unclear. There are 15 residues in the CDR3. Trimming stripped 2 bases from V and 6 bases from J, with 16 bases between.

The CDR3, as DNA: TGTGCCAGCAGGTTACAGGGGGCGGGCGAAAAACTGTTTTTT. Its protein is CASRLQGAGEKLFF. The V gene is TRBV28, the J gene TRBJ1-4; 9 bases match TRBD1. The length of the CDR3 is 14 residues. Trimming removed 6 bases from V and 8 bases from J; junction bases left unmatched: 7. Germline CDR1 and CDR2: MDHEN and SYDVKM.

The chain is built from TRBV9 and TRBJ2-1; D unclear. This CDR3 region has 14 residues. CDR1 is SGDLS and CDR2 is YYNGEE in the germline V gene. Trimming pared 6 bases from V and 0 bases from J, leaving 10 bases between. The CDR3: CASTPQISYNEQFF. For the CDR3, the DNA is TGTGCCAGCACGCCCCAGATCTCCTACAATGAGCAGTTCTTC.

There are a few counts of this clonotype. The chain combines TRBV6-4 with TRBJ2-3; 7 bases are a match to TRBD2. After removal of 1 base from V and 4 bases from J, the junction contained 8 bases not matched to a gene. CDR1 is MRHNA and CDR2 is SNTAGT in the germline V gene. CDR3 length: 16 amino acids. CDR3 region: CASSDWGGRSPDTQYF. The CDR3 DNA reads TGTGCCAGCAGTGACTGGGGCGGGAGAAGCCCAGATACGCAGTATTTT.